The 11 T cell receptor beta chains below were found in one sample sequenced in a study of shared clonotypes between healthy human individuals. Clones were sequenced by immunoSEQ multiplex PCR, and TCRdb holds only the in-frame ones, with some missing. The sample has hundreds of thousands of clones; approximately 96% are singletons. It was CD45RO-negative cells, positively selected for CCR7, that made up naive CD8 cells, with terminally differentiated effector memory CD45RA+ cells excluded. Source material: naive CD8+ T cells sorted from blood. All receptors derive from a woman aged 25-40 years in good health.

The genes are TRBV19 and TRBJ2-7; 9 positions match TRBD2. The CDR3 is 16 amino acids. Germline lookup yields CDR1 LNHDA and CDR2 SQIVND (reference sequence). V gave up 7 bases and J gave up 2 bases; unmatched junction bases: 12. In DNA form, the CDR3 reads TGTGCCAGTATGGAATCTAGCGGGAAGGGGGCCTACGAGCAGTACTTC. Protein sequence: CASMESSGKGAYEQYF.

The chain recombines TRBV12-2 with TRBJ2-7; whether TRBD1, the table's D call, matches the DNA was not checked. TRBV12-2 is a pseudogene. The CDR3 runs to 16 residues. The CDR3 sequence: CASRLEQQGAADEQYF. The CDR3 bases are TGTGCAAGTCGCTTAGAACAACAGGGGGCGGCCGACGAGCAGTACTTC.

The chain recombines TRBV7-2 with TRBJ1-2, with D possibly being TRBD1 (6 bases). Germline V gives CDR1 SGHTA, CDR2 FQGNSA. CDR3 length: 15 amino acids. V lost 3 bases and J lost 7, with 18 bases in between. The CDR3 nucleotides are TGTGCCAGCAGCTTCGGCAGGGGTCCTTTAGGTGGCTACACCTTC. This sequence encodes CASSFGRGPLGGYTF.

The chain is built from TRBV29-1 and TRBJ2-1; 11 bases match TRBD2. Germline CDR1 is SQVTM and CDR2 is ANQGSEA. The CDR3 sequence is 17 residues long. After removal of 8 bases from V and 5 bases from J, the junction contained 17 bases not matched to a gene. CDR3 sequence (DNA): TGCAGCATTACTAGCGGGAGTGCCTTTGAGGCCCACAATGAGCAGTTCTTC. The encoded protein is CSITSGSAFEAHNEQFF.

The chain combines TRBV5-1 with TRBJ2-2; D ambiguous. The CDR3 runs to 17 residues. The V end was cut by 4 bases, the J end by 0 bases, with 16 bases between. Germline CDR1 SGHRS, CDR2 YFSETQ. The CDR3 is CASSRDDLGANTGELFF. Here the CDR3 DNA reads TGCGCCAGCAGCAGGGATGACCTTGGGGCGAACACCGGGGAGCTGTTTTTT.

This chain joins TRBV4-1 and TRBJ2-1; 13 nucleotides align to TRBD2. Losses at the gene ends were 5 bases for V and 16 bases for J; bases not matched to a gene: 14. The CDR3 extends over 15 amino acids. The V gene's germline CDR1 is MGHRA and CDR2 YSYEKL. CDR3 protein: CASSELAGGPPGSFF. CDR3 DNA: TGCGCCAGCAGCGAACTAGCGGGAGGGCCTCCGGGGTCCTTCTTC.

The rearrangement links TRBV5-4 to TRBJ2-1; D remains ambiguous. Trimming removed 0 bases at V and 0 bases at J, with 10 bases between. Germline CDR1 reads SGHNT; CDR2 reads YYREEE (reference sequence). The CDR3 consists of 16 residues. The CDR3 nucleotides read TGTGCCAGCAGCTTGGCCTGGACGAGCTCCTACAATGAGCAGTTCTTC. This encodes CASSLAWTSSYNEQFF.

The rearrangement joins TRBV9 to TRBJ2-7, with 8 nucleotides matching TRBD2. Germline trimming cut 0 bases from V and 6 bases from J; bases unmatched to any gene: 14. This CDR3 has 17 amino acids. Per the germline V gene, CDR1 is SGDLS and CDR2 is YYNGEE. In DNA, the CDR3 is TGTGCCAGCAGCGTAGGTTCGGGGGGGACGGTTCTGGGCGAGCAGTACTTC. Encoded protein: CASSVGSGGTVLGEQYF.

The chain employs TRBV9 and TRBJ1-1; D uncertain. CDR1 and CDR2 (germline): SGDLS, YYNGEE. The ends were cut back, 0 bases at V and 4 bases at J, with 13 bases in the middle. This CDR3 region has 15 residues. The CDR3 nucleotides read TGTGCCAGCAGCGTAGAGGGTTTAGGTTCCACTGAAGCTTTCTTT. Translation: CASSVEGLGSTEAFF.

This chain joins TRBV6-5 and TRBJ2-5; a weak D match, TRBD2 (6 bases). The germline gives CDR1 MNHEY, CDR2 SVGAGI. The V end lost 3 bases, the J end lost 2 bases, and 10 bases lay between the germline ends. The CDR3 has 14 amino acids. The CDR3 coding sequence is TGTGCCAGCAGTTATTATGCGGGACAAGAGACCCAGTACTTC. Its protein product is CASSYYAGQETQYF.

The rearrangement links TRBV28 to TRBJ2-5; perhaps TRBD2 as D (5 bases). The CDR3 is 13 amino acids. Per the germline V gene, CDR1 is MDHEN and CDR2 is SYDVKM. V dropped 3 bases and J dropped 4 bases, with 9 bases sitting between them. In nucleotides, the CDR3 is TGTGCCAGCAGTTTTCTAGCTTCAGAGACCCAGTACTTC. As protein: CASSFLASETQYF.